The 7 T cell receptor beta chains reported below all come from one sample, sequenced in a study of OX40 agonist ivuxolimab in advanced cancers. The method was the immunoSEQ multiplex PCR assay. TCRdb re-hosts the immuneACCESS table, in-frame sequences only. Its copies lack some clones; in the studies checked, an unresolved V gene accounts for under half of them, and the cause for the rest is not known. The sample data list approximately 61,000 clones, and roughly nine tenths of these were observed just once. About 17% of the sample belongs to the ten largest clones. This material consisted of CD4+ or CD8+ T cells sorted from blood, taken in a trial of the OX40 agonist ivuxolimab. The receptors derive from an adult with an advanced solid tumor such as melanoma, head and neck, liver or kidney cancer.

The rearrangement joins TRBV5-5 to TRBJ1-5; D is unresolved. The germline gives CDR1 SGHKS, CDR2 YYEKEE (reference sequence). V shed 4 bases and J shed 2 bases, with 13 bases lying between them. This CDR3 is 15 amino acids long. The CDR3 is CASSVVGSGNQPQHF. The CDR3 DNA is TGTGCCAGCAGCGTAGTAGGGAGCGGCAATCAGCCCCAGCATTTT.

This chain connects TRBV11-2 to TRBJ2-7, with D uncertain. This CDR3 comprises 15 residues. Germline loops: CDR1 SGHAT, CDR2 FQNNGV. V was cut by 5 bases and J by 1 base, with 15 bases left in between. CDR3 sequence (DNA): TGTGCCAGCAGCCCCACCTTTTTGACTTCCTACGAGCAGTACTTC. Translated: CASSPTFLTSYEQYF.

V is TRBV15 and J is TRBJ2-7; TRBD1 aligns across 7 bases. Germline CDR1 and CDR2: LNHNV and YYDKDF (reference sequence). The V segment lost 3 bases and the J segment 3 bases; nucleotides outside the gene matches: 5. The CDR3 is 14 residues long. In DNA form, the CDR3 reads TGTGCCACCAGCAGTCCGGGACAGTTCTACGAGCAGTACTTC. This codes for CATSSPGQFYEQYF.

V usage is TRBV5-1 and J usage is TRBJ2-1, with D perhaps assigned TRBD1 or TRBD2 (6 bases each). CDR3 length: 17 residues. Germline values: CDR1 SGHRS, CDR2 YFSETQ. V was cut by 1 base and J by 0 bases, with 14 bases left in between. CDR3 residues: CASSLSGGRSSYNEQFF. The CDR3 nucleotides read TGCGCCAGCAGCTTGTCCGGGGGCCGTAGCTCCTACAATGAGCAGTTCTTC.

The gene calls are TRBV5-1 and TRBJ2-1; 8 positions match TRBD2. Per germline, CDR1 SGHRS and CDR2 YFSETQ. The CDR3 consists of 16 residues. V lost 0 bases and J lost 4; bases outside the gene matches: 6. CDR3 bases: TGCGCCAGCAGCTTGGTAGCGGGACCCCCTTACAATGAGCAGTTCTTC. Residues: CASSLVAGPPYNEQFF.

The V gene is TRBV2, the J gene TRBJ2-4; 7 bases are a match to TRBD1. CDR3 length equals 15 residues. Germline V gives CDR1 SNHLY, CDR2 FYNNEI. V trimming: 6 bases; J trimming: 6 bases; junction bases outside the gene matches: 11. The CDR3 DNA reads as TGTGCCAGCAGGGTGTCCGGGACAGCCGGAAACATTCAGTACTTC. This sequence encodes CASRVSGTAGNIQYF.

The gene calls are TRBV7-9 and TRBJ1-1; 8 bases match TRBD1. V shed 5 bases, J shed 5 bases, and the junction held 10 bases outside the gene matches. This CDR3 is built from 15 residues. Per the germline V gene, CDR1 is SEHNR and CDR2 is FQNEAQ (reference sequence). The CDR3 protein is CASSAAQGARTEAFF. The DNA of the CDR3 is TGTGCCAGCAGCGCGGCGCAGGGGGCGCGGACTGAAGCTTTCTTT. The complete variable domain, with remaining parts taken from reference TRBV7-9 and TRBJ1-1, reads DTGVSQNPRHKITKRGQNVTFRCDPISEHNRLYWYRQTLGQGPEFLTYFQNEAQLEKSRLLSDRFSAERPKGSFSTLEIQRTEQGDSAMYLCASSAAQGARTEAFFGQGTRLTVV.